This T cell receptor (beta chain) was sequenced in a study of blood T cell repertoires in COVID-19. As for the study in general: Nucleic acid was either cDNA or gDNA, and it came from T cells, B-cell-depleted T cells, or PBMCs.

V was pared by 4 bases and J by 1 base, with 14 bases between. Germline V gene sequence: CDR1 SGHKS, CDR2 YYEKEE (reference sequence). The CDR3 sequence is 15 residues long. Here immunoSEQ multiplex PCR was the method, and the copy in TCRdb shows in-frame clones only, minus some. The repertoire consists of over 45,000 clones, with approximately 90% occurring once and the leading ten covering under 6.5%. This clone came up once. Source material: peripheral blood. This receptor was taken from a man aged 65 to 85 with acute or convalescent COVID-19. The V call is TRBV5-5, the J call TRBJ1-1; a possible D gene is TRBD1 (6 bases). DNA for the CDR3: TGTGCCAGCAGCACTTTACAGGGCAGGAACACTGAAGCTTTCTTT. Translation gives CASSTLQGRNTEAFF.